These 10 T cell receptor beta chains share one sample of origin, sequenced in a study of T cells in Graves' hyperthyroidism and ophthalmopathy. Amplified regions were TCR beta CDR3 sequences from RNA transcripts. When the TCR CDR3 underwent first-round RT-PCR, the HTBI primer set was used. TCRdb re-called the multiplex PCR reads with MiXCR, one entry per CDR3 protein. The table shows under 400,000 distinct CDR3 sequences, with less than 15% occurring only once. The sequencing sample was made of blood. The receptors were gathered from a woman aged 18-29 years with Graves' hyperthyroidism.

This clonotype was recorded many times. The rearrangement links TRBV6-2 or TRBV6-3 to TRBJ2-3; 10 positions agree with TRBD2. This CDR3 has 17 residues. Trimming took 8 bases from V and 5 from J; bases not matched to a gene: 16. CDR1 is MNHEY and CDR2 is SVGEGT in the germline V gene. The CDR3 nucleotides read TGTGCCAGCCGTCCAGCTCTAGCGGGGGACCGGTTAGATACGCAGTATTTT. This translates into CASRPALAGDRLDTQYF.

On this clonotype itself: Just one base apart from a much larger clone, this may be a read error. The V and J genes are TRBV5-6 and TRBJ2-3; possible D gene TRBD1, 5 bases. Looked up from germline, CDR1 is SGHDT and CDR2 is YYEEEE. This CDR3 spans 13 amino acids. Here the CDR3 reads CASSGALGDAQYF. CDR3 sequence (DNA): TGTGCCAGCAGCGGGGCTCTCGGAGATGCGCAGTATTTT.

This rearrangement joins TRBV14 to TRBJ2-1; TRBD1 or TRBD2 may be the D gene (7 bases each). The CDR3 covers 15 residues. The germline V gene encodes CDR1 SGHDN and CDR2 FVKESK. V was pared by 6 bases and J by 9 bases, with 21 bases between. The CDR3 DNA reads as TGTGCCAGCAGTTCCAGGGGCAGGGGGGGCATTGAGCAGTTCTTC. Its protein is CASSSRGRGGIEQFF.

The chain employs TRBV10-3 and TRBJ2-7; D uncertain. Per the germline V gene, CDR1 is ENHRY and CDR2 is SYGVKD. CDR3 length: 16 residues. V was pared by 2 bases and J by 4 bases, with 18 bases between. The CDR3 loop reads CAISERDTIGTYEQYF. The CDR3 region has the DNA TGTGCCATCAGTGAGCGAGACACAATCGGAACATACGAGCAGTACTTC.

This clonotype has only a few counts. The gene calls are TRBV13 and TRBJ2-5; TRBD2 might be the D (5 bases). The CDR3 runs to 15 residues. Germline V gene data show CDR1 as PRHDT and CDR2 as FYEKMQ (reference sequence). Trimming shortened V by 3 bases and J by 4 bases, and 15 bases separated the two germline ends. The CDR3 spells CASSLIGGSAETQYF. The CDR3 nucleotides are TGTGCCAGCAGCTTGATCGGCGGGTCGGCAGAGACCCAGTACTTC.

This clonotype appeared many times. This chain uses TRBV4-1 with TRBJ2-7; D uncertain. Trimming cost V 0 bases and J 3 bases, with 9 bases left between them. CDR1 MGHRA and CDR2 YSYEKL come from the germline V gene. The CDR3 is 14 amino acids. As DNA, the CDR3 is TGCGCCAGCAGCCAAGAAGGCAGTCTCTACGAGCAGTACTTC. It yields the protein CASSQEGSLYEQYF.

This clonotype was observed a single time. CDR3 amino acids: CASSQSGRPRTDTQYF. The CDR3 coding sequence is TGTGCCAGCAGCCAGAGCGGGAGGCCACGTACAGATACGCAGTATTTT. The chain joins TRBV7-9 to TRBJ2-3, with 9 bases that match TRBD2. Germline V gene lookup returns CDR1 SEHNR and CDR2 FQNEAQ (reference sequence). V lost 5 bases and J lost 3; bases outside the gene matches: 9. The length of the CDR3 is 16 residues. The full variable domain, rest sourced from reference TRBV7-9 and TRBJ2-3, is DTGVSQNPRHKITKRGQNVTFRCDPISEHNRLYWYRQTLGQGPEFLTYFQNEAQLEKSRLLSDRFSAERPKGSFSTLEIQRTEQGDSAMYLCASSQSGRPRTDTQYFGPGTRLTVL.

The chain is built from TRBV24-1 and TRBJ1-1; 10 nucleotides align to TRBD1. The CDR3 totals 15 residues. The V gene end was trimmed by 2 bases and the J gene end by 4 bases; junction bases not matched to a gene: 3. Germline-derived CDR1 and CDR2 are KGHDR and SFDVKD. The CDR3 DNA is TGTGCCACCAGTGATTCCCGGACAGGGGGCACTGAAGCTTTCTTT. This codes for CATSDSRTGGTEAFF.

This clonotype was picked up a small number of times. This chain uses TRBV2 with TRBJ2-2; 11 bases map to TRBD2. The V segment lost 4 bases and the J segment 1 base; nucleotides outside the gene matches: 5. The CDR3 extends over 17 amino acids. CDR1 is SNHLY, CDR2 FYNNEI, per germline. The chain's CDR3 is CASSALAGGLNTGELFF. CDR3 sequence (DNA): TGTGCCAGCAGTGCTCTAGCGGGGGGTCTGAACACCGGGGAGCTGTTTTTT.

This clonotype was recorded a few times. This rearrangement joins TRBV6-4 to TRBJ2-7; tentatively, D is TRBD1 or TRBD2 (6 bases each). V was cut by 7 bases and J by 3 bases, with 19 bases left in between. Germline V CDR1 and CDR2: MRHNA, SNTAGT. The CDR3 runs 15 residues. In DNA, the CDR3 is TGTGCCAGCACCGAAAGGTCGGGGGCAAACTACGAGCAGTACTTC. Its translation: CASTERSGANYEQYF.